This TCR beta chain was documented in a study of T cells in Graves' hyperthyroidism and ophthalmopathy. Template material for amplifying TCR beta CDR3 regions consisted of RNA transcripts. The study used the HTBI primer set for a first-round RT-PCR of the TCR CDR3. TCRdb ran MiXCR on the multiplex PCR reads and lists one entry per CDR3 protein. The table lists some 800,000 distinct CDR3 sequences, around 39% of them singletons. Overall study results and limits: Blood shared most expanded thyroid clonotypes above 0.001.

This clonotype has at least ten counts. What it binds is unknown. The CDR3 covers 14 residues. CDR1 is SQVTM, CDR2 ANQGSEA, per germline. V shed 6 bases and J shed 0 bases, with 14 bases lying between them. This clonotype was obtained from a man younger than 30 with Graves' hyperthyroidism. Material for sequencing was blood. The rearrangement joins TRBV29-1 to TRBJ1-2; no reliable D call. The chain's CDR3 is CSVRAAETNYGYTF. CDR3 nucleotides: TGCAGCGTACGGGCGGCGGAAACTAACTATGGCTACACCTTC. Full variable domain (outside the CDR3, taken from reference TRBV29-1 and TRBJ1-2): SAVISQKPSRDICQRGTSLTIQCQVDSQVTMMFWYRQQPGQSLTLIATANQGSEATYESGFVIDKFPISRPNLTFSTLTVSNMSPEDSSIYLCSVRAAETNYGYTFGSGTRLTVV.